These 25 T cell receptor beta chains came from one sample sequenced in a study of CD8 T cells in Susac syndrome. Random hexamers primed reverse transcription of roughly 0.45 to 1 ug RNA. TCRdb passed the immunoSEQ multiplex PCR reads through MiXCR, listing each CDR3 protein once. The sample includes more than 150,000 distinct CDR3 sequences, around 96% of them seen just once. Source material: CD4+ T cells from PBMCs. Receptors were obtained from a human donor in good health.

The rearrangement links TRBV14 to TRBJ1-2; D gene uncertain. Germline CDR1 SGHDN, CDR2 FVKESK. V gave up 4 bases and J gave up 7 bases, with 19 bases separating them. This CDR3 is 15 amino acids long. CDR3 coding DNA: TGTGCCAGCAGCCTTCGGGCCTCAAGTGCGGGTGGCTACACCTTC. This codes for CASSLRASSAGGYTF.

This clonotype was picked up a small number of times. This rearrangement joins TRBV12-3 or TRBV12-4 to TRBJ2-3; TRBD2 matches 9 bases. The junction had 9 bases not matched to a gene; V was cut back by 5 bases and J by 3 bases. The CDR3 length is 16 residues. The CDR3 reads CASSPGGLAGTDTQYF. The CDR3 nucleotides are TGTGCCAGCAGTCCCGGCGGGCTAGCGGGGACAGATACGCAGTATTTT.

This sequence joins TRBV29-1 and TRBJ2-3; 8 bases map to TRBD1. The CDR3 totals 12 residues. Germline V CDR1 and CDR2: SQVTM, ANQGSEA. The V and J ends lost 7 bases and 3 bases, in that order; junction bases with no gene match: 3. CDR3 sequence reads: CSGRQGTDTQYF. The CDR3 nucleotides are TGCAGCGGACGACAGGGGACAGATACGCAGTATTTT.

The sample holds one count of this clonotype. This chain connects TRBV27 to TRBJ2-1; 11 bases match TRBD2. Per the germline V gene, CDR1 is MNHEY and CDR2 is SMNVEV (reference sequence). CDR3 length: 15 amino acids. Germline trimming cut 5 bases from V and 3 bases from J; bases unmatched to any gene: 3. CDR3 sequence (DNA): TGTGCCAGCAGTGCGCTAGCGGGGGGCTACAATGAGCAGTTCTTC. Translated, it gives CASSALAGGYNEQFF.

The gene calls are TRBV4-3 and TRBJ2-3, with 8 bases matching TRBD2. The J segment lost 1 base and the V segment lost 1 base, leaving 1 base of the junction unmatched. Germline V lookup: CDR1 LGHNA, CDR2 YSLEER. The CDR3 loop spans 15 amino acids. CDR3 nucleotide sequence: TGCGCCAGCAGCCAAGGGCGGGGGGGCACAGATACGCAGTATTTT. Amino acids: CASSQGRGGTDTQYF.

V gene TRBV7-2 combines with J gene TRBJ2-3; unclear D gene. The germline V gene has CDR1 SGHTA and CDR2 FQGNSA. CDR3 size: 14 residues. V lost 5 bases to trimming and J lost 0 bases, with 9 bases between them. CDR3 sequence: CASSPRPSTDTQYF. DNA of the CDR3: TGTGCCAGCAGCCCCAGACCTAGCACAGATACGCAGTATTTT.

The V call is TRBV27, the J call TRBJ1-2, with 8 bases fitting TRBD1. The trim removed 2 bases at V and 8 bases at J, leaving 4 bases unmatched. Germline V gives CDR1 MNHEY, CDR2 SMNVEV (reference sequence). This CDR3 is 13 amino acids long. CDR3 in DNA: TGTGCCAGCAGTTTAGCAGGGGGCGCGGGCTACACCTTC. Translating it yields CASSLAGGAGYTF.

Written as DNA, the CDR3 is TGTGCCACCAGCAGAGATCTAGCCAGGTTTGGTAGCTATGGCTACACCTTC. Encoded protein: CATSRDLARFGSYGYTF. The V call is TRBV15, the J call TRBJ1-2; D unclear. Trimming took off 0 bases at V and 4 bases at J, with 18 bases between the two ends. The CDR3 is 17 amino acids. Germline V gives CDR1 LNHNV, CDR2 YYDKDF (reference sequence).

This clonotype has only one observation. J is TRBJ2-3 and V is TRBV29-1; perhaps D is TRBD1 or TRBD2 (7 bases each). This CDR3 contains 15 residues. Germline V gene lookup returns CDR1 SQVTM and CDR2 ANQGSEA. V lost 7 bases, J lost 0 bases, and 17 bases lay in between. CDR3 coding DNA: TGCAGCGGGGGGGGGACAGCCACTAGCACAGATACGCAGTATTTT. This encodes CSGGGTATSTDTQYF.

The genes are TRBV5-6 and TRBJ2-7; D unclear. V lost 2 bases and J lost 4, with 13 bases in between. The length of the CDR3 is 14 residues. Germline V lookup: CDR1 SGHDT, CDR2 YYEEEE. CDR3 bases: TGTGCCAGCAGCTTCGAGGACGGTCGTTACGAGCAGTACTTC. Translated, it gives CASSFEDGRYEQYF. Looking up the rest from reference TRBV5-6 and TRBJ2-7 gives the full variable domain: DAGVTQSPTHLIKTRGQQVTLRCSPKSGHDTVSWYQQALGQGPQFIFQYYEEEERQRGNFPDRFSGHQFPNYSSELNVNALLLGDSALYLCASSFEDGRYEQYFGPGTRLTVT.

This chain joins TRBV18 and TRBJ1-3; TRBD1 matches 12 bases. Trimming took 1 base from V and 0 from J; bases not matched to a gene: 1. CDR3 length: 17 amino acids. The V gene's germline CDR1 is KGHSH and CDR2 LQKENI. CDR3 bases: TGTGCCAGCTCACCACAGGGACAGGGGGCCTCTGGAAACACCATATATTTT. Translation gives CASSPQGQGASGNTIYF.

As DNA, the CDR3 is TGTGCCAGTAGTTTCCGGGACAGGGGAAAGCGAGAACAGCCCCAGCATTTT. Residues: CASSFRDRGKREQPQHF. The chain combines TRBV19 with TRBJ1-5; TRBD1 aligns across 10 bases. CDR3 length: 17 residues. Germline CDR1 LNHDA, CDR2 SQIVND (reference sequence). Trimming took 5 bases from V and 7 from J; bases not matched to a gene: 14.

The CDR3 DNA sequence: TGTGCCAGCCGGGGGGACAGTTGGAAGTTCTTC. Amino acid sequence: CASRGDSWKFF. V usage is TRBV28 and J usage is TRBJ2-1, with D tentatively TRBD1 or TRBD2 (7 bases each). V gave up 8 bases and J gave up 14 bases, with 16 bases separating them. CDR3 length: 11 amino acids. From germline, CDR1 is MDHEN and CDR2 SYDVKM.

The rearrangement uses TRBV9 and TRBJ1-2; D is unresolved. V lost 3 bases and J 4 bases, leaving 10 bases between the germline ends. The CDR3 is made up of 13 amino acids. Germline CDR1 SGDLS, CDR2 YYNGEE. The CDR3 loop reads CASSAVGPYGYTF. As DNA, the CDR3 is TGTGCCAGCAGCGCGGTGGGCCCCTATGGCTACACCTTC.

The V gene is TRBV29-1, the J gene TRBJ2-5; 8 bases map to TRBD1. Trimming removed 3 bases from V and 5 bases from J; junction bases left unmatched: 11. The CDR3 has 15 amino acids. CDR1 and CDR2 (germline): SQVTM, ANQGSEA. CDR3 sequence: CSVDLGQGAGETQYF. The DNA of the CDR3 is TGCAGCGTTGATCTGGGGCAGGGGGCTGGGGAGACCCAGTACTTC.

This chain uses TRBV20-1 with TRBJ1-5; tentative D call: TRBD1 (6 bases). There are 13 residues in the CDR3. CDR1 is DFQATT and CDR2 is SNEGSKA in the germline V gene (reference sequence). V lost 4 bases to trimming and J lost 3 bases, with 10 bases between them. The CDR3 region has the DNA TGCAGTGCTAAACAGGGCGACAATCAGCCCCAGCATTTT. Amino acids: CSAKQGDNQPQHF.

The chain recombines TRBV6-1 with TRBJ2-7; weak D call: TRBD2 (6 bases). The CDR3 totals 16 residues. Trimming stripped 8 bases from V and 2 bases from J, with 22 bases between. The germline CDR1 and CDR2 sequences are MNHNS and SASEGT. Here the CDR3 DNA reads TGTGCCAGCGGCCGAGAATGGGGACTGATAACCTACGAGCAGTACTTC. It codes for CASGREWGLITYEQYF.

The chain employs TRBV29-1 and TRBJ2-1, with D unclear. Germline V lookup: CDR1 SQVTM, CDR2 ANQGSEA. V lost 0 bases and J 8 bases, leaving 14 bases between the germline ends. CDR3 length: 14 amino acids. CDR3 residues: CSVEDGALRDEQFF. DNA for the CDR3: TGCAGCGTTGAAGACGGCGCCTTAAGGGATGAGCAGTTCTTC.

This rearrangement joins TRBV4-3 to TRBJ1-1; D uncertain. This CDR3 comprises 13 residues. Trimming removed 3 bases from V and 1 base from J, with 6 bases in between. Germline-derived CDR1 and CDR2 are LGHNA and YSLEER. The CDR3 sequence: CASSHRPNTEAFF. As DNA, the CDR3 is TGCGCCAGCAGCCATCGACCGAACACTGAAGCTTTCTTT.

V and J are TRBV20-1 and TRBJ2-7; D remains ambiguous. This CDR3 comprises 11 residues. V lost 3 bases and J 3 bases, leaving 6 bases between the germline ends. Germline loops: CDR1 DFQATT, CDR2 SNEGSKA (reference sequence). The CDR3 sequence: CSASPGYEQYF. The CDR3 DNA reads TGCAGTGCTAGTCCCGGCTACGAGCAGTACTTC.

This clonotype appeared once. J is TRBJ2-3 and V is TRBV29-1; no clear D gene. In germline, CDR1 is SQVTM, CDR2 ANQGSEA. The CDR3 is 13 amino acids. V lost 8 bases to trimming and J lost 1 base, with 13 bases between them. The CDR3 spells CSLPFGGTDTQYF. The CDR3 coding sequence is TGCAGCCTCCCATTTGGGGGCACAGATACGCAGTATTTT.

V and J are TRBV4-3 and TRBJ1-2; 10 bases match TRBD1. Germline V gives CDR1 LGHNA, CDR2 YSLEER. V shed 0 bases and J 7 bases; nucleotides not matched to a gene: 8. This CDR3 comprises 16 residues. In nucleotides, the CDR3 is TGCGCCAGCAGCCAAGACGGACAGGGGGGTCCTTTTGGCTACACCTTC. Protein product: CASSQDGQGGPFGYTF.

The genes are TRBV9 and TRBJ2-5; 8 nucleotides match TRBD2. From germline, CDR1 is SGDLS and CDR2 YYNGEE. Trimming took 0 bases from V and 4 from J; bases not matched to a gene: 5. There are 15 residues in the CDR3. The CDR3: CASSVEGLGRETQYF. The DNA for the CDR3 is TGTGCCAGCAGCGTAGAGGGACTAGGGAGAGAGACCCAGTACTTC.

CDR3 sequence: CASSTGTARHEQFF. The CDR3 coding sequence is TGTGCCAGCAGTACCGGGACCGCCAGGCATGAGCAGTTCTTC. The rearrangement joins TRBV6-5 to TRBJ2-1; the D gene could be TRBD1 or TRBD2 (5 bases each). The V gene's germline CDR1 is MNHEY and CDR2 SVGAGI. The CDR3 runs to 14 residues. V lost 5 bases and J lost 8, with 16 bases in between.

The rearrangement uses TRBV29-1 and TRBJ1-2; D is unresolved. Trimming shortened V by 6 bases and J by 5 bases, and 13 bases separated the two germline ends. The CDR3 totals 12 residues. The V gene's germline CDR1 is SQVTM and CDR2 ANQGSEA. The CDR3 coding sequence is TGCAGCGTCCTCGATGGGGATTATGGCTACACCTTC. This gives the protein CSVLDGDYGYTF.